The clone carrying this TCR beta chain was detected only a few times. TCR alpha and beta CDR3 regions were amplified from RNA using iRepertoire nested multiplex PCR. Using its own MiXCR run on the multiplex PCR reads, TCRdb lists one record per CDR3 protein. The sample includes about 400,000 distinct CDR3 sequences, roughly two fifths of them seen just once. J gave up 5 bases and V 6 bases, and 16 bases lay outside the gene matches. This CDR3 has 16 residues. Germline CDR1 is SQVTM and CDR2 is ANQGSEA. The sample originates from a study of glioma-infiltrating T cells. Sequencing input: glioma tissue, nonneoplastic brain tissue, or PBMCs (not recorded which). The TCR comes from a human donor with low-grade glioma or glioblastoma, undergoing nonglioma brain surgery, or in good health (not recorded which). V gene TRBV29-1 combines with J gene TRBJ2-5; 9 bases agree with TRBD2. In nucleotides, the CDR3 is TGCAGCGTCAAAGGGAAAGTTAGCGGGAGTGTGGAGACCCAGTACTTC. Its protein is CSVKGKVSGSVETQYF.